The clone carrying this T cell receptor beta chain was picked up one time. The antigen remains undetermined. A much more abundant neighbour one base away suggests this may be a read error. The data are from a study of molecular identifiers for immune sequencing clone quantification. The bulk TCR libraries were made with methods described before and with listed TCR primers. A single record per CDR3 protein comes from TCRdb applying MiXCR to the PCR reads. The data hold about 97,000 distinct CDR3 sequences, with approximately 24% observed a single time. Points from the study as a whole: Whereas clones above 20 RNA copies held under 1% of naive-cell molecules, they held over 98% of effector molecules.

The CDR3 is made up of 13 amino acids. Germline CDR1 and CDR2: LNHDA and SQIVND (reference sequence). The chain is built from TRBV19 and TRBJ1-4; no clear D gene. The clonotype originates from a human donor in good health. Some libraries in this study had Jurkat cell RNA spiked in. The sample taken for sequencing was naive CD8+ T cells from blood, with Jurkat cell RNA spiked in. As to subset: FACS-sorted CD8+CD4-CCR7+CD45RA+ naive T cells. This chain's CDR3 is CASSIRANEKLVF. The CDR3 DNA reads as TGTGCCAGTAGTATCCGGGCTAATGAAAAACTGGTTTTT.